This T cell receptor (beta chain) originates from a study of identical twins. Study-level points and caveats: Out-of-frame sharing of TCR alpha in monozygotic twins was underestimated by models.

Only a few counts were recorded for this clonotype. Its target is unknown. Germline CDR1 reads DFQATT; CDR2 reads SNEGSKA (reference sequence). V shed 3 bases and J shed 0 bases, with 9 bases lying between them. The CDR3 consists of 14 residues. A universal primer site was created by template switching, with the cDNA bearing unique molecular identifiers. Via MiXCR, TCRdb re-called the 5' RACE reads, giving one row per CDR3 protein. The sample contains fewer than 250,000 distinct CDR3 sequences, approximately 8% of which appear only once. These data are also associated with another study on yellow fever vaccine responses in identical twins.

The sequence was obtained from a woman aged 18-30 years in good health. The sample consisted of CD8+ T cells sorted from blood. The chain has TRBV20-1 and TRBJ1-5; no clear D gene. CDR3 nucleotide sequence: TGCAGTGCTAGTGGCCCTTATAGCAATCAGCCCCAGCATTTT. The encoded protein is CSASGPYSNQPQHF.